This record concerns one T cell receptor beta chain sequence. This clone was recorded a few times. Its specific antigen is unknown. No much larger clone exists at a distance of one base, and base qualities are not known. The cohort consisted of 670 or so healthy bone marrow donors. At the time of sampling, all cohort members were nominally healthy, though unrecorded immune exposures were likely present. Of the roughly 670 cohort members, approximately 290 had a positive CMV serostatus and just over 350 had a negative one, while no CMV serostatus was recorded for the donor. A peripheral blood sample was collected from each donor, and TCR beta sequencing was performed on peripheral blood mononuclear cells. Genomic DNA was extracted from the blood cell samples with the Qiagen DNeasy Blood Extraction Kit. These data come from a study of cytomegalovirus exposure and HLA in healthy donors (dated by TCRdb to about 2017). About the investigation overall: An earlier analysis of roughly 500 of the donors reported 250 to 350 Gb of sequence data and around 120 million unique TCR beta sequences from 150 million to 200 million T cells. To predict cytomegalovirus infection status, the study brought together high-throughput TCR immunosequencing, statistical association of individual TCRs with disease status, and machine learning. Typing coverage varied by locus: roughly 620-640 donors for A, B, C, DRB1 and DQB1; more than 500 for DQA1; approximately 610 for DPA1; more than 450 for DPB1. Four to six DR-DQ haplotypes were handled as single units for association and clustering, since linkage in the cohort was strong. An earlier analysis of fewer than 750 of the donors used high-throughput TCR beta sequencing to judge whether each TCR beta V gene segment behaved as functional or pseudogenic. In a later genetic analysis, genome-wide SNP genotypes for about three fifths of the roughly 670 donors were used, and that subset was treated as a discovery cohort. Using immunosequencing, the study profiled T cell repertoires from 500 to 800 subjects and related those repertoires to cytomegalovirus serostatus. A later analysis re-analyzed previously published TCR beta repertoires from about 730 donors and added high-resolution HLA genotyping to study TCR occurrence patterns. Rather than drawing on any new phenotypic data, the later analysis identified candidate immune exposures from TCR beta sequences and the way those sequences occurred across donors. Around 330 gigabases of sequencing data and around 85 million unique TCR sequences made up an early release that covered over 550 HLA-typed donors. In addition to the first cohort of 650 to 800 subjects, a separate validation cohort of approximately 110 different subjects was used. Every discovery cohort repertoire had been produced on one sequencing platform. The study aimed to test whether cataloging public T cell receptors could reveal signatures of past pathogen exposure. HLA typing covered class I and class II loci at four-digit resolution. Donor age, sex, ethnicity and CMV serostatus were compiled alongside the repertoire data. Among the roughly 390 genotyped donors, roughly 80% belonged to the genetic ancestry cluster associated with self-reported Caucasian donors. Among several hundred genotyped donors of the cohort, an average of approximately 240,000 unique TCR beta nucleotide sequences was sequenced per donor, of which 15% to 20% were non-productive.

CDR1 LNHDA and CDR2 SQIVND are derived from the germline V gene (reference sequence). The CDR3 runs 14 amino acids, cysteine and phenylalanine included. Solely the CDR3 DNA is kept, with 42 bases framed from the first base. The germline V and J ends show losses of 3 bases and 5 bases respectively, and no gene match explains 4 bases of the junction. General findings and caveats noted by the study authors: In a later analysis, around 17,000 TCR beta sequences were associated with specific HLA alleles at a false discovery rate of 0.05. The only immune exposure information available for the cohort was CMV serostatus. In a later analysis, the rate of TCR association differed among HLA loci, with DRB1 alleles having the most associated TCRs and HLA-C alleles having the fewest. The authors suggested that the approach could potentially be extended to other disease states and immunological phenotypes. The 87-base-pair reads could not distinguish some IMGT-functional V segments, including TRBV6-2 and TRBV6-3, so those segments were excluded. In an earlier analysis of 587 of the donors, most TCR beta V segments appeared in productive rearrangements about 87% or about 30% of the time, broadly matching IMGT annotations. Several of the top co-occurrence clusters appeared to be linked to parvovirus B19, influenza, CMV and Epstein-Barr virus, according to a later analysis. Because HLA typing was missing for some donors at each locus, association tests included only the typed subset. Roughly uniform sequencing depth across donors was assumed in presence/absence analyses, although this assumption may not hold. In vitro tests confirmed that a few of the cytomegalovirus-associated TCR beta chains recognize cytomegalovirus antigens. A total of 150 to 200 TCR beta chains were listed by the study as associated with cytomegalovirus. The earlier analysis of around 600 of the donors excluded approximately 15 rarely observed V segments, including chromosome 9 orphons, because counts were too low. In a later genetic analysis, a missense DCLRE1C variant was associated with V-gene and J-gene trimming of TCR beta chains, and the association was replicated in an independent cohort. In a later analysis, HLA-associated TCR beta chains were found to be more clonally expanded and to have lower generation probabilities than equally common non-associated chains. In a later genetic analysis, fewer N-insertions in productive TCRs were reported among donors in an Asian-associated ancestry cluster than the roughly 700-donor mean. Correlated functional status among segregating V segments might be attributable to linkage disequilibrium, but an unknown experimental factor could not be ruled out. The classifier was reported to diagnose cytomegalovirus status with high specificity and sensitivity in both the original cohort and the validation cohort. The sequencing pipeline was judged likely to have produced a cluster of highly shared sequence variants as a technical artifact. When HLA alleles, especially DR and DQ, strongly co-occurred, TCR associations were difficult to assign to individual alleles. Most CMV-associated TCR beta chains appeared to be HLA-restricted in a later analysis, and the HLA associations seemed to be driven largely by CMV exposure. A further reported finding was that TCR beta sequences accurately predicted the HLA-A and HLA-B alleles for most subjects in the first cohort. The cohort was sequenced for TCR beta chains only, and without alpha or paired-chain data the features that could be detected were limited. Most TCR sequences were seen in very few donors, while some public TCRs were found in many individuals.

The method was the immunoSEQ multiplex PCR assay. For the multiplex PCR, a mixture combining 60 forward primers for TCR Vbeta segments and 13 reverse primers for TCR Jbeta segments was used. The CDR3 region of rearranged TCR beta genes was amplified from genomic DNA by a multiplex PCR assay. Amplified TCR beta libraries were sequenced as 87-base-pair reads on the Illumina HiSeq System. In the source study's methods: Across the 670 or so repertoires, a later analysis counted tens of millions of unique TCR beta chains, 9 million to 14 million of which were shared by at least two donors. Raw reads were error-corrected and collapsed into unique sequences by a nearest-neighbor algorithm in which closely related sequences were merged to remove PCR and sequencing errors. CDR3 sequences were aligned to IMGT reference sequences to assign V, D and J gene segments. For a sequence to be retained, a match of at least six nucleotides was required to both a V gene segment and a J gene segment. A rearrangement was called productive if the CDR3 had no stop codons and remained in frame with V and J, and every other rearrangement was called non-productive. Following IMGT convention, CDR3 was defined as the stretch from the second conserved V-encoded cysteine to the conserved J-encoded phenylalanine. In an earlier analysis of approximately 590 of the donors, sequences lacking an unambiguous match to a single V gene segment were excluded. In an earlier analysis of 587 of the donors, V segments were called functional above 56.7% productive rearrangements and were called segregating when the between-donor standard deviation exceeded 5%. A statistical classification framework was built to diagnose cytomegalovirus status from the catalog of TCR beta chain sequences. A later analysis assigned V and J genes by comparing TCR nucleotide sequences with IMGT/GENE-DB human TR gene sequences. Using the TCRdist pipeline, a later analysis assigned CDR3 sequences along with most-parsimonious VDJ recombination scenarios. In a later analysis, every TCR beta chain was defined by the combination of its CDR3 amino acid sequence and its V-gene family, and reads without a unique V-gene family were dropped. In a later analysis, nearly 600 highly shared, low-generation-probability nucleotide sequences were removed to address suspected cross-contamination and a sequencing artifact. In a later analysis, a clonal expansion index for each public chain was calculated from normalized within-repertoire ranks of inferred template counts. In a later analysis, generation probabilities were computed using a VDJ recombination model fitted to out-of-frame rearrangements, and the results were checked against IGoR. Hypergeometric tests were used in a later analysis to score TCR-TCR, TCR-HLA and TCR-CMV co-occurrence, with a repertoire-size bias correction applied to the TCR pairs. In a later analysis, false discovery rates were estimated by permuting HLA or CMV assignments 20 times. In a later analysis, co-occurring TCRs were grouped with DBSCAN, and TCRdist sequence similarity was added when clustering was performed within HLA-allele-positive subsets. Repertoires with fewer than 30,000 or more than 120,000 public chains, plus five repertoires with anomalous nucleotide sharing, were excluded from co-occurrence clustering. TCRdb mirrors the immuneACCESS table, restricted to in-frame sequences. Some clones are absent from its copies; in checked studies, under half trace to an unresolved V gene, and the reason for the others is unknown. The DNA gave D and trimming, while V, J and clone size come from that table. This sample gives over 75,000 clones in total; about two thirds of them show up just once. Together, the top ten hold about 2.3% of the sample.

The sample was PBMCs. In this chain, TRBV19 is recombined with TRBJ2-5; 9 bases in the middle match TRBD1. The origin of this receptor is a human donor in good health. The CDR3 is CASSIGTGRETQYF. Read as DNA, the sequence is TGTGCCAGTAGTATTGGGACAGGGCGGGAGACCCAGTACTTC.